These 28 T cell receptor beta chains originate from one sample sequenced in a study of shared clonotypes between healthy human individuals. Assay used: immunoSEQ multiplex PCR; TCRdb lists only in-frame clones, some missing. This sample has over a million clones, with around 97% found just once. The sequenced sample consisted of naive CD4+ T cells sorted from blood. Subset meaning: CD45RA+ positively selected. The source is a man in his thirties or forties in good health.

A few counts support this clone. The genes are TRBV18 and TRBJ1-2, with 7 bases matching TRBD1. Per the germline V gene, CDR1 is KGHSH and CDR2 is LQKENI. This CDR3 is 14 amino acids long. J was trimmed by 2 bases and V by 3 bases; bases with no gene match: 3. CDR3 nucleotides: TGTGCCAGCTCACCTGGGGGACAGAACTATGGCTACACCTTC. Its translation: CASSPGGQNYGYTF.

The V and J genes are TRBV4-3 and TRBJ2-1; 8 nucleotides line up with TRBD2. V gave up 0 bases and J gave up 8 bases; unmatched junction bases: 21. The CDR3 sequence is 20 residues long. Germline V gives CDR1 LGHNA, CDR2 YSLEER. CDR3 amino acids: CASSQDPHGGGGLVYDEQFF. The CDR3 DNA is TGCGCCAGCAGCCAAGATCCACACGGCGGAGGGGGACTAGTTTACGATGAGCAGTTCTTC.

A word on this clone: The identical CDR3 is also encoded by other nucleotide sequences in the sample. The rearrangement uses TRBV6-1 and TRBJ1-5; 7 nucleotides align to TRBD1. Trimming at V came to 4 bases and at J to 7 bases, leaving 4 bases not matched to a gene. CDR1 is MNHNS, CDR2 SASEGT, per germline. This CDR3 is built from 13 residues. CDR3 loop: CASSGDRDQPQHF. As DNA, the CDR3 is TGTGCCAGCAGTGGCGACAGGGACCAGCCCCAGCATTTT.

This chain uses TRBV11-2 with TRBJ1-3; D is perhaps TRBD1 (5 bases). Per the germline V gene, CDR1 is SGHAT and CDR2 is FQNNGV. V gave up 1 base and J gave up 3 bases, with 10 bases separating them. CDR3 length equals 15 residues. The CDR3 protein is CASSLARGGGNTIYF. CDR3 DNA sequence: TGTGCCAGCAGCTTAGCCCGGGGCGGTGGAAACACCATATATTTT.

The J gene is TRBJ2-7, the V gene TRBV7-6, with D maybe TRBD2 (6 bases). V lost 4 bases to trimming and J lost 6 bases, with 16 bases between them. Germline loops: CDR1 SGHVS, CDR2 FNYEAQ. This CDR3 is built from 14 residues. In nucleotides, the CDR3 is TGTGCCAGCAGCTCCACTATTCAGGGAGGCGAGCAGTACTTC. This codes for CASSSTIQGGEQYF. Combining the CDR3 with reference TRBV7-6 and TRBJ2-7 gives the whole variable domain GAGVSQSPRYKVTKRGQDVALRCDPISGHVSLYWYRQALGQGPEFLTYFNYEAQQDKSGLPNDRFSAERPEGSISTLTIQRTEQRDSAMYRCASSSTIQGGEQYFGPGTRLTVT.

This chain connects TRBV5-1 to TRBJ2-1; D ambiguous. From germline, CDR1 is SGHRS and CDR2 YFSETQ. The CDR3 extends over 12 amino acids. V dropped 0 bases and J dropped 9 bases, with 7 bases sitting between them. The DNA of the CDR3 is TGCGCCAGCAGCTTGGTAGGCACTGAGCAGTTCTTC. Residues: CASSLVGTEQFF.

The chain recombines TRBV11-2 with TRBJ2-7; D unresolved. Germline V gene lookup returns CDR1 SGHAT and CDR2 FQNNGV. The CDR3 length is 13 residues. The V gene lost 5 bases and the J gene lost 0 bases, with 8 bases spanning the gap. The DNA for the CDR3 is TGTGCCAGCAGCCAGGCAGTCTCCTACGAGCAGTACTTC. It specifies CASSQAVSYEQYF.

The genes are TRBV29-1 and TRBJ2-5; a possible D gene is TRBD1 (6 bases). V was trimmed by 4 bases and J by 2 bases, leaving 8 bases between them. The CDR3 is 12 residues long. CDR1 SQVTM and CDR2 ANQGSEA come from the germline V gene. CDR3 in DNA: TGCAGCGTTGGACAGGTACAAGAGACCCAGTACTTC. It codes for CSVGQVQETQYF.

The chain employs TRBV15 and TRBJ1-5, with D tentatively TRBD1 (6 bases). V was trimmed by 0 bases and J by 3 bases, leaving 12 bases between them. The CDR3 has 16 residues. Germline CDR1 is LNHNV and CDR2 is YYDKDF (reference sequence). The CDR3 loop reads CATSRDEYRANQPQHF. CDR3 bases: TGTGCCACCAGCAGAGATGAATACAGGGCCAATCAGCCCCAGCATTTT. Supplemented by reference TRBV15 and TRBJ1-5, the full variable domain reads DAMVIQNPRYQVTQFGKPVTLSCSQTLNHNVMYWYQQKSSQAPKLLFHYYDKDFNNEADTPDNFQSRRPNTSFCFLDIRSPGLGDTAMYLCATSRDEYRANQPQHFGDGTRLSIL.

The CDR3 bases are TGTGCCAGCTCACCAAGGCAACCGGCGGCCGGCACAGATACGCAGTATTTT. Protein sequence: CASSPRQPAAGTDTQYF. The rearrangement links TRBV18 to TRBJ2-3; D is unresolved. Germline loops: CDR1 KGHSH, CDR2 LQKENI. This CDR3 spans 17 amino acids. V shed 2 bases and J shed 1 base, with 16 bases lying between them.

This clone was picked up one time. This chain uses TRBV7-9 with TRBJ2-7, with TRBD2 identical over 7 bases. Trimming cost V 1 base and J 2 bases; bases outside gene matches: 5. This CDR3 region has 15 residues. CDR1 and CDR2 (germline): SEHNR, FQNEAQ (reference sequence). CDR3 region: CASSLEAGSAYEQYF. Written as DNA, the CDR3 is TGTGCCAGCAGCTTAGAAGCGGGGAGTGCCTACGAGCAGTACTTC. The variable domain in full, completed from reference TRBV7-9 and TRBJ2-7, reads DTGVSQNPRHKITKRGQNVTFRCDPISEHNRLYWYRQTLGQGPEFLTYFQNEAQLEKSRLLSDRFSAERPKGSFSTLEIQRTEQGDSAMYLCASSLEAGSAYEQYFGPGTRLTVT.

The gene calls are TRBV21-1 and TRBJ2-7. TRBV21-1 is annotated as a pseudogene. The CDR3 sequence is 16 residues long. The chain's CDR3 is CASSKEGESGSYEQYF. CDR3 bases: TGTGCCAGCAGCAAAGAGGGCGAGAGTGGCTCCTACGAGCAGTACTTC.

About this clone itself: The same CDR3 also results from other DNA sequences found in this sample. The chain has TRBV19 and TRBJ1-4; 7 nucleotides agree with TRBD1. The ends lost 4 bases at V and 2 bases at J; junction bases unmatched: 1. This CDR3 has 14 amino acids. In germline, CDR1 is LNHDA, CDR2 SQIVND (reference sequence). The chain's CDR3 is CASSTTGTNEKLFF. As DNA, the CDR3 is TGTGCCAGTAGTACGACAGGGACTAATGAAAAACTGTTTTTT.

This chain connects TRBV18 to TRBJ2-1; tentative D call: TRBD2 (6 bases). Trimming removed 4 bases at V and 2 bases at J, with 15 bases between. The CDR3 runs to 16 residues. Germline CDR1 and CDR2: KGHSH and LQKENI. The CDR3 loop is CASSRELSGTYNEQFF. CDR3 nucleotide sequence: TGTGCCAGCTCACGGGAGCTTAGCGGAACCTACAATGAGCAGTTCTTC.

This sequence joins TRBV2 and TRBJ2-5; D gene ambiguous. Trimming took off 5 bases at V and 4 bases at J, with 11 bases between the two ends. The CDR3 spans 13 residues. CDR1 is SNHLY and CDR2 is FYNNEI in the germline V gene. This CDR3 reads CASSKLTGETQYF. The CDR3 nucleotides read TGTGCCAGCAGTAAACTGACCGGAGAGACCCAGTACTTC. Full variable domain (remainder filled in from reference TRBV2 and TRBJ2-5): EPEVTQTPSHQVTQMGQEVILRCVPISNHLYFYWYRQILGQKVEFLVSFYNNEISEKSEIFDDQFSVERPDGSNFTLKIRSTKLEDSAMYFCASSKLTGETQYFGPGTRLLVL.

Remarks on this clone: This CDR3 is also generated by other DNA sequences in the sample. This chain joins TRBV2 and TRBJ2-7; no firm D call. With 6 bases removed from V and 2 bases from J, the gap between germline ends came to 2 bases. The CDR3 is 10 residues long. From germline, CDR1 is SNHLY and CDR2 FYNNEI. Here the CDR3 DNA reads TGTGCCAGCAGGGCCTACGAGCAGTACTTC. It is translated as CASRAYEQYF.

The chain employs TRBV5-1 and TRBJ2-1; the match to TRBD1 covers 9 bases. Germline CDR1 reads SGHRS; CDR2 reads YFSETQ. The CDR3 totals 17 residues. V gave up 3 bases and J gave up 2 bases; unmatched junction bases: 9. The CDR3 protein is CASSSLQGASPYNEQFF. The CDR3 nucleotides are TGCGCCAGCAGCTCTTTACAGGGGGCGTCACCCTACAATGAGCAGTTCTTC.

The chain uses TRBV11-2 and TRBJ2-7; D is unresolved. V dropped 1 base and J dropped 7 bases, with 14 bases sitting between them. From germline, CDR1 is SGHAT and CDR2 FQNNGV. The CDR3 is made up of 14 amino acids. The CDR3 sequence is CASSLVLLTSEQYF. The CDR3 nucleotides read TGTGCCAGCAGCTTAGTACTTCTTACGAGTGAGCAGTACTTC.

CDR3 sequence (DNA): TGTGCCAGCAGCTTCGCTAGCGGGCCCTCCTACGAGCAGTACTTC. Encoded protein: CASSFASGPSYEQYF. The chain combines TRBV5-4 with TRBJ2-7; 8 positions match TRBD2. This CDR3 is 15 amino acids long. Germline V gene lookup returns CDR1 SGHNT and CDR2 YYREEE (reference sequence). V was pared by 2 bases and J by 0 bases, with 4 bases of the junction left unmatched.

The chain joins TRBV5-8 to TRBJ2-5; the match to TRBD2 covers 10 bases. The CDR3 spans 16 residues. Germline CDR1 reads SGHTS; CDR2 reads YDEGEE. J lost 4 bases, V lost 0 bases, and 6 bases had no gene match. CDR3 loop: CASSLEPAGGLETQYF. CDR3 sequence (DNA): TGTGCCAGCAGCTTGGAGCCAGCGGGAGGGCTAGAGACCCAGTACTTC. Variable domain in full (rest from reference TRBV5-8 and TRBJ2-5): EAGVTQSPTHLIKTRGQQATLRCSPISGHTSVYWYQQALGLGLQFLLWYDEGEERNRGNFPPRFSGRQFPNYSSELNVNALELEDSALYLCASSLEPAGGLETQYFGPGTRLLVL.

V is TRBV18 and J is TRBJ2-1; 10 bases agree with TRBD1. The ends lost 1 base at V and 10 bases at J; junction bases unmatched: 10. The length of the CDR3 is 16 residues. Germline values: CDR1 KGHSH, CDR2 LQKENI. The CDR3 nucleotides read TGTGCCAGCTCACCACGGGGGACAGGGGATTACAGGGAGCAGTTCTTC. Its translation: CASSPRGTGDYREQFF.

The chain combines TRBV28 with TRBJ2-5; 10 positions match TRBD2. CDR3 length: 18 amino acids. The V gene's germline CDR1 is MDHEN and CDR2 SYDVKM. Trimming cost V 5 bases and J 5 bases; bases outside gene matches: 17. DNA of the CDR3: TGTGCCAGCAGTACCGCCTTATCTTCTAGCGGGAGTGTGGAGACCCAGTACTTC. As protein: CASSTALSSSGSVETQYF. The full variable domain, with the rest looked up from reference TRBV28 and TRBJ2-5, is DVKVTQSSRYLVKRTGEKVFLECVQDMDHENMFWYRQDPGLGLRLIYFSYDVKMKEKGDIPEGYSVSREKKERFSLILESASTNQTSMYLCASSTALSSSGSVETQYFGPGTRLLVL.

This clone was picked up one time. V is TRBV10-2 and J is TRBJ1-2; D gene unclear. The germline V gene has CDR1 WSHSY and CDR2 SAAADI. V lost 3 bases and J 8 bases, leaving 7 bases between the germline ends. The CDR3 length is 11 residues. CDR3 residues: CASSDGPGYTF. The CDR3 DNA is TGCGCCAGCAGTGACGGACCCGGCTACACCTTC.

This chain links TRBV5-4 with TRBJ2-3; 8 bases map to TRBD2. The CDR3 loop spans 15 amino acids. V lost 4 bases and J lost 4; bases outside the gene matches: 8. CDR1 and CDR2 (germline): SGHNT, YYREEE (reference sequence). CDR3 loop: CASSPGLAGSDTQYF. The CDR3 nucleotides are TGTGCCAGCAGCCCTGGGCTAGCGGGCTCAGATACGCAGTATTTT.

The CDR3 DNA sequence: TGTGCCAGCAGCTTCCGGGACAGGGGTACTCAGCCCCAGCATTTT. Protein sequence: CASSFRDRGTQPQHF. The chain joins TRBV5-6 to TRBJ1-5; 10 bases match TRBD1. The CDR3 contains 15 residues. Per the germline V gene, CDR1 is SGHDT and CDR2 is YYEEEE. V gave up 2 bases and J gave up 6 bases; unmatched junction bases: 5.

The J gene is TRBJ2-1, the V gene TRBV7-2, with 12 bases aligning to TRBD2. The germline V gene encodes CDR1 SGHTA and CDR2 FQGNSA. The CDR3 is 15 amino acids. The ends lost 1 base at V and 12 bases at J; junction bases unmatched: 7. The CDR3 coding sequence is TGTGCCAGCAGCTTAGAACAACTAGCGGGAGGTCCGCAGTTCTTC. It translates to CASSLEQLAGGPQFF.

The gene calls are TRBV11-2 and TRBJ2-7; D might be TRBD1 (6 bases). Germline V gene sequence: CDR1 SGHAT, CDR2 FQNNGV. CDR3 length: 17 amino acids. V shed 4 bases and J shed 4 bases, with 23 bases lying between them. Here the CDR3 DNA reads TGTGCCAGCAGCTCCCTGGGGTCAGGGGTTGTCGTATACGAGCAGTACTTC. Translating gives CASSSLGSGVVVYEQYF.

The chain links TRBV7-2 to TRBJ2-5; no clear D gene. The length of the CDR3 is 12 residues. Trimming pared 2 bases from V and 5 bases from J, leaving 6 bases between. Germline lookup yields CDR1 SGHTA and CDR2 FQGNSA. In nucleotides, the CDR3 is TGTGCCAGCAGCTTATTTAGGGAGACCCAGTACTTC. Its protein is CASSLFRETQYF.